The 2 T cell receptor beta chains listed next were all sequenced from one sample in a study of human T cells and chemical hapten exposure. The time point denotes: pre-sensitization, week 0. Regarding treatment: therapeutic diphenylcyclopropenone sensitization with weekly scalp DPC. TCRdb used MiXCR to reprocess the RACE reads, holding one entry per CDR3 protein. The data contain some 74,000 distinct CDR3 sequences, 12% to 15% of them seen just once; the ten biggest clones take up around 4.2%. Sequenced material: whole blood, taken in connection with sensitization to the hapten diphenylcyclopropenone (DPC). Receptor source: a woman aged 50 to 60 with alopecia areata. Some clones in this sample may be carry-over from other donors' samples.

The chain couples TRBV29-1 to TRBJ2-7, with TRBD2 matching over 8 bases. J lost 3 bases, V lost 4 bases, and 5 bases had no gene match. Germline CDR1 SQVTM, CDR2 ANQGSEA. The CDR3 loop spans 13 amino acids. The CDR3 coding sequence is TGCAGCGTTGGGCCAGCGGGGGACTACGAGCAGTACTTC. It encodes CSVGPAGDYEQYF.

This clonotype was observed at least ten times. V gene TRBV18 combines with J gene TRBJ1-1, with a weak D call TRBD1 (5 bases). Per germline, CDR1 KGHSH and CDR2 LQKENI. Trimming took off 3 bases at V and 2 bases at J, with 22 bases between the two ends. CDR3 length: 18 amino acids. CDR3 amino acids: CASSPPLAGRSLNTEAFF. The CDR3 DNA follows: TGTGCCAGCTCACCCCCGTTGGCAGGGCGCTCACTAAACACTGAAGCTTTCTTT.